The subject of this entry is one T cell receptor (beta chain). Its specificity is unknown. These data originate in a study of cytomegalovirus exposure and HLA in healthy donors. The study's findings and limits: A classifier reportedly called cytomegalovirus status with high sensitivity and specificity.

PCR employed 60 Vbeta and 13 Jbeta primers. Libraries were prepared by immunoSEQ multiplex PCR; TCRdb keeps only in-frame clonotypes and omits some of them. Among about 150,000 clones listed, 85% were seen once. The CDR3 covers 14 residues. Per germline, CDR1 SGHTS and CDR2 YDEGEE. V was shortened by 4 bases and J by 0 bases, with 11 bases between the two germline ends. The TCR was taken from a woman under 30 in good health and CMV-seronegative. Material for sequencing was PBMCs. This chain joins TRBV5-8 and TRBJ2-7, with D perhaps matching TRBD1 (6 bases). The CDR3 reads CASSHQGFSYEQYF. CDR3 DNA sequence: TGTGCCAGCAGCCATCAGGGGTTCTCCTACGAGCAGTACTTC.